These 10 T cell receptor beta chains share one sample of origin, sequenced in a study of CD8 T cells in Susac syndrome. It was with random hexamers that roughly 0.45 to 1 ug RNA was reverse transcribed. TCRdb analysed the immunoSEQ multiplex PCR reads with MiXCR anew, one entry per CDR3 protein. The data contain some 120,000 distinct CDR3 sequences, roughly 94% of them seen just once; the ten biggest clones take up 0.095% to 0.15%. Sequenced input: CD4+ T cells from PBMCs. The receptors derive from a human donor with multiple sclerosis.

The V gene is TRBV29-1, the J gene TRBJ1-1, with TRBD1 identical over 7 bases. This CDR3 comprises 14 residues. Germline lookup yields CDR1 SQVTM and CDR2 ANQGSEA. The V gene end was trimmed by 4 bases and the J gene end by 5 bases; junction bases not matched to a gene: 10. CDR3 sequence: CSVGPRDRATEAFF. In nucleotides, the CDR3 is TGCAGCGTTGGCCCCCGAGACAGGGCGACTGAAGCTTTCTTT.

This chain joins TRBV10-3 and TRBJ2-7; no reliable D call. This CDR3 spans 14 amino acids. Germline CDR1 and CDR2: ENHRY and SYGVKD. With 4 bases removed from V and 0 bases from J, the gap between germline ends came to 10 bases. In DNA form, the CDR3 reads TGTGCCATCAGTGTAAGTGGCGGCTCCTACGAGCAGTACTTC. As protein: CAISVSGGSYEQYF.

The chain joins TRBV12-3 or TRBV12-4 to TRBJ1-2; the D is unclear. The CDR3 sequence is 13 residues long. V dropped 2 bases and J dropped 3 bases, with 7 bases sitting between them. CDR3 loop: CASSLIAHYGYTF. The DNA for the CDR3 is TGTGCCAGCAGTTTAATCGCGCACTATGGCTACACCTTC.

V gene TRBV5-1 combines with J gene TRBJ1-1; D is possibly TRBD1 (6 bases). Per the germline V gene, CDR1 is SGHRS and CDR2 is YFSETQ. This CDR3 has 14 amino acids. V dropped 3 bases and J dropped 4 bases, with 13 bases sitting between them. The CDR3 DNA reads as TGCGCCAGCAGCTCCGGGGGCAGGGTCACTGAAGCTTTCTTT. This gives the protein CASSSGGRVTEAFF.

The chain combines TRBV3-1 with TRBJ2-1, with 8 bases lining up with TRBD2. The V and J ends lost 1 base and 12 bases, in that order; junction bases with no gene match: 11. Germline V gives CDR1 LGHDT, CDR2 YNNKEL (reference sequence). This CDR3 comprises 15 residues. Written as DNA, the CDR3 is TGTGCCAGCAGCCAAGGAAGCGCAAGCGGGAGCCGGCAGTTCTTC. It is translated as CASSQGSASGSRQFF.

This chain links TRBV6-6 with TRBJ2-5; 7 bases are shared with TRBD1. Per germline, CDR1 MNHNY and CDR2 SVGAGI (reference sequence). This CDR3 is 13 amino acids long. The junction had 4 bases not matched to a gene; V was cut back by 2 bases and J by 7 bases. CDR3 protein: CASSYGRGWTQYF. The CDR3 DNA follows: TGTGCCAGCAGTTACGGCAGGGGGTGGACCCAGTACTTC.

The chain recombines TRBV10-3 with TRBJ2-5; a weak D match, TRBD2 (6 bases). The CDR3 has 14 amino acids. Germline V gene sequence: CDR1 ENHRY, CDR2 SYGVKD. Trimming took off 6 bases at V and 5 bases at J, with 16 bases between the two ends. The CDR3 nucleotides read TGTGCCATCAGCCCCTTCATTCGGGGGGAGACCCAGTACTTC. It specifies CAISPFIRGETQYF.

The genes are TRBV9 and TRBJ2-2; D unclear. The CDR3 extends over 16 amino acids. Germline V gene sequence: CDR1 SGDLS, CDR2 YYNGEE. V lost 3 bases, J lost 4 bases, and 16 bases lay in between. CDR3 nucleotides: TGTGCCAGCAGCGCCTCACCTACCCCGGGCACCGGGGAGCTGTTTTTT. It yields the protein CASSASPTPGTGELFF.

The J gene is TRBJ2-1, the V gene TRBV6-5; TRBD2 matches at 7 bases. Trimming took 5 bases from V and 8 from J; bases not matched to a gene: 9. CDR1 is MNHEY, CDR2 SVGAGI, per germline. The CDR3 runs to 14 residues. Written as DNA, the CDR3 is TGTGCCAGCAGTACAATCGGGGGGTTCCATGAGCAGTTCTTC. Translation gives CASSTIGGFHEQFF.

The chain has TRBV12-3 or TRBV12-4 and TRBJ1-1; 7 positions match TRBD1. With V trimmed by 5 bases and J by 0 bases, 6 bases remained unmatched. This CDR3 comprises 15 residues. The CDR3 loop reads CASSLRTGLNTEAFF. The CDR3 DNA reads as TGTGCCAGCAGTCTTAGGACAGGACTGAACACTGAAGCTTTCTTT.